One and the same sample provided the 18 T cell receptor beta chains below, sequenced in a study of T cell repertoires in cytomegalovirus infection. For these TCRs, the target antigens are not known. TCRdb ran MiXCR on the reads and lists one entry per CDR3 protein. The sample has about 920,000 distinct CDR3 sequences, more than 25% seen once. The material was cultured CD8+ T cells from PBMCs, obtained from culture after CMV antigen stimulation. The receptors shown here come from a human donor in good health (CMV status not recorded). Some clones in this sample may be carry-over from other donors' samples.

For the CDR3, the DNA is TGCAGTGCTAGAGATCCGAGCGGGGAGAACACCGGGGAGCTGTTTTTT. This encodes CSARDPSGENTGELFF. The rearrangement uses TRBV20-1 and TRBJ2-2; 7 positions agree with TRBD2. The CDR3 consists of 16 residues. Trimming took 0 bases from V and 1 from J; bases not matched to a gene: 5. Germline values: CDR1 DFQATT, CDR2 SNEGSKA (reference sequence).

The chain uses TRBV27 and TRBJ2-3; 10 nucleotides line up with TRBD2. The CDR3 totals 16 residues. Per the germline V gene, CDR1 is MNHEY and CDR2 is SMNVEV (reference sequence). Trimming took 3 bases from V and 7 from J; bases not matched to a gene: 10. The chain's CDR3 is CASSFPSGGAGYTQYF. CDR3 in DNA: TGTGCCAGCAGTTTCCCAAGCGGGGGGGCCGGGTATACGCAGTATTTT.

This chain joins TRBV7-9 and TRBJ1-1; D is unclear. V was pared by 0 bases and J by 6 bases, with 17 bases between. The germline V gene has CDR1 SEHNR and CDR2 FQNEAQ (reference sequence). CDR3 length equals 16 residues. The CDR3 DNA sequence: TGTGCCAGCAGCTTAGCGGGCGAAGGGTGGTACGCTGAAGCTTTCTTT. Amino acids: CASSLAGEGWYAEAFF.

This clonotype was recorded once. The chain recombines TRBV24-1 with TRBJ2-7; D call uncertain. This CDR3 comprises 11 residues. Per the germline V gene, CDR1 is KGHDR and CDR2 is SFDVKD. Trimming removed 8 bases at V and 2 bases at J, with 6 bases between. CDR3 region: CATIAAYEQYF. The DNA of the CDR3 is TGTGCCACCATCGCGGCCTACGAGCAGTACTTC.

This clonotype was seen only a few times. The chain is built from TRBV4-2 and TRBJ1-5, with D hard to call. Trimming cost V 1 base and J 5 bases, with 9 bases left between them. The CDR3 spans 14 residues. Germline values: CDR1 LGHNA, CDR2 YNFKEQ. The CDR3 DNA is TGTGCCAGCAGCCAAGGCCACACCGATCAGCCCCAGCATTTT. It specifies CASSQGHTDQPQHF.

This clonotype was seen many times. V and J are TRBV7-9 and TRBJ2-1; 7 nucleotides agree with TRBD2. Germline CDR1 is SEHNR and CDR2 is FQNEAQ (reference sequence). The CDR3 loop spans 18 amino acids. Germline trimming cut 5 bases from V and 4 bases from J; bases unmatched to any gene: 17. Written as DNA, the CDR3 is TGTGCCAGCAGCCGCCCCGGTGGAGCGGGGTCACCTTACAATGAGCAGTTCTTC. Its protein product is CASSRPGGAGSPYNEQFF.

The CDR3 region has the DNA TGCAGTGCTAGTAACCTAGCGTCCAAAAACATTCAGTACTTC. Its translation: CSASNLASKNIQYF. The V and J genes are TRBV20-1 and TRBJ2-4; tentative D call: TRBD2 (6 bases). From germline, CDR1 is DFQATT and CDR2 SNEGSKA (reference sequence). The V and J ends lost 3 bases and 2 bases respectively, with 11 bases between them. The CDR3 is 14 residues long.

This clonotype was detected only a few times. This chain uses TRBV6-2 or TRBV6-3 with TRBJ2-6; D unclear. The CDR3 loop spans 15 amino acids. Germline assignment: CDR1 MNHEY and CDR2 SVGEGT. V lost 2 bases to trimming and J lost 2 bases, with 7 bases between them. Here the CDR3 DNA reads TGTGCCAGCAGTTACGCGACGCCTGGGGCCAACGTCCTGACTTTC. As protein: CASSYATPGANVLTF.

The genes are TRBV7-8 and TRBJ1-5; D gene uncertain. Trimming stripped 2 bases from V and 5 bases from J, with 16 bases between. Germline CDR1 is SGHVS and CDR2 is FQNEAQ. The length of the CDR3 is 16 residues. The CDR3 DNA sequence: TGTGCCAGCAGCTTATGGCCAGCCGCCCGAGATCAGCCCCAGCATTTT. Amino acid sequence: CASSLWPAARDQPQHF. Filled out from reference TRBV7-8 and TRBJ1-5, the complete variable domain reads GAGVSQSPRYKVAKRGQDVALRCDPISGHVSLFWYQQALGQGPEFLTYFQNEAQLDKSGLPSDRFFAERPEGSVSTLKIQRTQQEDSAVYLCASSLWPAARDQPQHFGDGTRLSIL.

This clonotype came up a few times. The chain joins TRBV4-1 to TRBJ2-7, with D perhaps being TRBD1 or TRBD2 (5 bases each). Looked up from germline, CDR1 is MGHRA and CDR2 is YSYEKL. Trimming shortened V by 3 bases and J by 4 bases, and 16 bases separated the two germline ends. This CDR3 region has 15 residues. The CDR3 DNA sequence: TGCGCCAGCAGCCAGGAACCGGGACCCATATACGAGCAGTACTTC. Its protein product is CASSQEPGPIYEQYF.

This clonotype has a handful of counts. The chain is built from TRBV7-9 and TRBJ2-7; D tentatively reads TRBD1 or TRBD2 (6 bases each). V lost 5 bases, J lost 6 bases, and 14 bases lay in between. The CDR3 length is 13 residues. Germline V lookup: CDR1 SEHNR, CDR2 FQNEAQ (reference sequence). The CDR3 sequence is CASSPEGGAEQYF. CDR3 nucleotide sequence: TGTGCCAGCAGCCCGGAGGGGGGTGCCGAGCAGTACTTC.

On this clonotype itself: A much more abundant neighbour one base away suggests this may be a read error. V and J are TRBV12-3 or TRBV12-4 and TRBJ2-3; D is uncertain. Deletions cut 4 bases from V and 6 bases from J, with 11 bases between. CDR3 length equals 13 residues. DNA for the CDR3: TGTGCCAGCAGTTCCCAACTGGTGGATACGCAGTATTTT. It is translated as CASSSQLVDTQYF.

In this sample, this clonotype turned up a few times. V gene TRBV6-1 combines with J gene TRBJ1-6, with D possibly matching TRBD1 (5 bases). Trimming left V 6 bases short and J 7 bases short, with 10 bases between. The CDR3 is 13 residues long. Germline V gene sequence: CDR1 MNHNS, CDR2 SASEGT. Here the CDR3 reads CASSLGRNSPLHF. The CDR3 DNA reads TGTGCCAGCAGCCTGGGACGAAATTCACCCCTCCACTTT.

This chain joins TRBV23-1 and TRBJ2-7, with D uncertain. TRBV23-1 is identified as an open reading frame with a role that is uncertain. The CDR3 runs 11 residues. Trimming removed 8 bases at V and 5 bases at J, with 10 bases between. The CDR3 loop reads CASSLRDEQYV. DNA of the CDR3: TGCGCCAGCTCCCTACGTGACGAGCAGTACGTC.

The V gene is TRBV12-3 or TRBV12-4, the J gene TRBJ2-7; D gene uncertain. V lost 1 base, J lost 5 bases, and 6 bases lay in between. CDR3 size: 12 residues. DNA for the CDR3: TGTGCCAGCAGTTTAGTAAGGGACGAGCAGTACGTC. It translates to CASSLVRDEQYV.

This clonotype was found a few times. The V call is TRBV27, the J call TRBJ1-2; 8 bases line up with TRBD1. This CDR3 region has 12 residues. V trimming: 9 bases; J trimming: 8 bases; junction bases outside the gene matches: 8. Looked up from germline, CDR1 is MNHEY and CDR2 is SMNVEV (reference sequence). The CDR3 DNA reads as TGTGCCAGTCGAACAGGGGGTCAAGGCTACACCTTC. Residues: CASRTGGQGYTF.

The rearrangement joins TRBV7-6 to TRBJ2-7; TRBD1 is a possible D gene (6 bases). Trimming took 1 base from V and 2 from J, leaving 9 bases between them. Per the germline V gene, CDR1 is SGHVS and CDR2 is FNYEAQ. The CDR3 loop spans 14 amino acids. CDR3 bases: TGTGCCAGCAGCTTAGGTGCAGGGGCCTACGAGCAGTACTTC. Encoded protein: CASSLGAGAYEQYF. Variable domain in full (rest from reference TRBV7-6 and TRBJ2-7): GAGVSQSPRYKVTKRGQDVALRCDPISGHVSLYWYRQALGQGPEFLTYFNYEAQQDKSGLPNDRFSAERPEGSISTLTIQRTEQRDSAMYRCASSLGAGAYEQYFGPGTRLTVT.

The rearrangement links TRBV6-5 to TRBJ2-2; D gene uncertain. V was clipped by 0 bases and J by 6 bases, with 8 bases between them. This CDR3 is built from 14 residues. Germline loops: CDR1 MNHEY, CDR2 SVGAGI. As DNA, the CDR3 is TGTGCCAGCAGTTACTCGTCGGCCCCCGGGGAGCTGTTTTTT. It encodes CASSYSSAPGELFF.